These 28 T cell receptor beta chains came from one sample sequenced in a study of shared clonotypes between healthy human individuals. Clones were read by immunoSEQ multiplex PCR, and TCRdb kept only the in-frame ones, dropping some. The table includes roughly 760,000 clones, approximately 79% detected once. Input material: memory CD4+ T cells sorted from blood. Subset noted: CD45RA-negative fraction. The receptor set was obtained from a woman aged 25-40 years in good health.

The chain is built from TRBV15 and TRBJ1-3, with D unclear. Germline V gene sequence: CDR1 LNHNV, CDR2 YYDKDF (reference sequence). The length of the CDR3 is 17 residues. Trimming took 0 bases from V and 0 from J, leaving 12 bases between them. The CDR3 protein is CATSRDQPTSSGNTIYF. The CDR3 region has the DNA TGTGCCACCAGCAGAGACCAACCCACCAGCTCTGGAAACACCATATATTTT.

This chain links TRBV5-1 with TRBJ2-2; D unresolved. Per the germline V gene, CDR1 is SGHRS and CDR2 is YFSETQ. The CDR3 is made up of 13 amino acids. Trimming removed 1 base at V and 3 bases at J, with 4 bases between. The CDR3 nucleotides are TGCGCCAGCAGCTTGACGTACACCGGGGAGCTGTTTTTT. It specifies CASSLTYTGELFF.

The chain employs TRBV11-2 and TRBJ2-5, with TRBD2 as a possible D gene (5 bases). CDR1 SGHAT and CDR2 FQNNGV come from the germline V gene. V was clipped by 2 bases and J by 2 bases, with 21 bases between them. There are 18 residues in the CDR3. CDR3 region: CASSLRVKNRGSQETQYF. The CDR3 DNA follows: TGTGCCAGCAGCTTAAGGGTTAAGAACCGGGGTTCTCAAGAGACCCAGTACTTC.

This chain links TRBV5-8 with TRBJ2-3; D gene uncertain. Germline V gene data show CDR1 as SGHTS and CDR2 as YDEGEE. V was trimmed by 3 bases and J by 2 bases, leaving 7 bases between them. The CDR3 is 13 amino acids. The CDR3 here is CASSSWNTDTQYF. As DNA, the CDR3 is TGTGCCAGCAGCTCCTGGAACACAGATACGCAGTATTTT.

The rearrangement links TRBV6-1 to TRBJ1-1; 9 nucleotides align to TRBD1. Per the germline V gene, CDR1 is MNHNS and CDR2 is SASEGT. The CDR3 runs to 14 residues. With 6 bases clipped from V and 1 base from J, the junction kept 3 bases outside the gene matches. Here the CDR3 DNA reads TGTGCCAGCAGGGACAGGGGTGGGAACACTGAAGCTTTCTTT. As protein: CASRDRGGNTEAFF.

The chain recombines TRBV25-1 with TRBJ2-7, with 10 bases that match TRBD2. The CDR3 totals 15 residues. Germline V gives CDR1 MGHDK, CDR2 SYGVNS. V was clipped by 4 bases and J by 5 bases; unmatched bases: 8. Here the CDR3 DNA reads TGTGCCAGCAGTGCCTCTAGCGGGAGTTACGACGAGCAGTACTTC. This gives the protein CASSASSGSYDEQYF.

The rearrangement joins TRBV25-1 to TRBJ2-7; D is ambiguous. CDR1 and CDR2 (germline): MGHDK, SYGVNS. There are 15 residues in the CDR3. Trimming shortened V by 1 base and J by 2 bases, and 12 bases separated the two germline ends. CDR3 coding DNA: TGTGCCAGCAGTGAATTTATTGGCAAGGCCTACGAGCAGTACTTC. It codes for CASSEFIGKAYEQYF.

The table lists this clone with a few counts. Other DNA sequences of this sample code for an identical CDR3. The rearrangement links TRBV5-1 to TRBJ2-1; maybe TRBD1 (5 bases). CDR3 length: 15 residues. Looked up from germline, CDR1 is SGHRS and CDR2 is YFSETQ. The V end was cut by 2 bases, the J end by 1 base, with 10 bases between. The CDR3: CASSLDTGSYNEQFF. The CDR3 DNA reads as TGCGCCAGCAGCTTAGACACAGGATCCTACAATGAGCAGTTCTTC.

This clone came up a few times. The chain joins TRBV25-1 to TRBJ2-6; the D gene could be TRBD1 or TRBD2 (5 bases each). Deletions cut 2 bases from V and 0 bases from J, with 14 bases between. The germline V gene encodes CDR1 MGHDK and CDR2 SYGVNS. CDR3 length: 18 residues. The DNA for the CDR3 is TGTGCCAGCAGTGAAGGGTTCGGGGACCACTCTGGGGCCAACGTCCTGACTTTC. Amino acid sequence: CASSEGFGDHSGANVLTF.

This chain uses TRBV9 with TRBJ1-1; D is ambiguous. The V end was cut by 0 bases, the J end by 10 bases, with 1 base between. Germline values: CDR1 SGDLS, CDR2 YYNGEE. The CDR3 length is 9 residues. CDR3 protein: CASSVAAFF. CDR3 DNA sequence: TGTGCCAGCAGCGTAGCAGCTTTCTTT.

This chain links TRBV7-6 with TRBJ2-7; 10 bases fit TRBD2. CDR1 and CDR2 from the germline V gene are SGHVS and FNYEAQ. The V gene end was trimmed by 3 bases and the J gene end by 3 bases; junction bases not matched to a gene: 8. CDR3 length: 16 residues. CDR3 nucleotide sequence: TGTGCCAGCAGCTTGGGGGCTAGCGGGAGTGGCTACGAGCAGTACTTC. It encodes CASSLGASGSGYEQYF.

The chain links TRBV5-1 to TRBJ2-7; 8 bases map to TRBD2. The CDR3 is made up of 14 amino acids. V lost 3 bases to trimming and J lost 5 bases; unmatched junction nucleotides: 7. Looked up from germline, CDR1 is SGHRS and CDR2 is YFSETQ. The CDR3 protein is CASSSTGGPDEQYF. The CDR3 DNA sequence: TGCGCCAGCAGCTCCACGGGAGGGCCTGACGAGCAGTACTTC.

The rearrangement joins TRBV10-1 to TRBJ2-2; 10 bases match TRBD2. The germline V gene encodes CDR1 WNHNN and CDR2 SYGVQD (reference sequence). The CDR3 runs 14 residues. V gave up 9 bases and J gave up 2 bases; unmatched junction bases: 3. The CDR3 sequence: CASSSGGNTGELFF. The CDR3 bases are TGCGCCAGTTCTAGCGGGGGAAACACCGGGGAGCTGTTTTTT.

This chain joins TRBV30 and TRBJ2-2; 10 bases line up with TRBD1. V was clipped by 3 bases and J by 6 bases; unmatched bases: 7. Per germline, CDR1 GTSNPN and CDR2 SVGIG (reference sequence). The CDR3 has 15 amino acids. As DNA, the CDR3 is TGTGCCTGGAGGAAATTGGACAGGGGGGCCGGGGAGCTGTTTTTT. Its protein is CAWRKLDRGAGELFF.

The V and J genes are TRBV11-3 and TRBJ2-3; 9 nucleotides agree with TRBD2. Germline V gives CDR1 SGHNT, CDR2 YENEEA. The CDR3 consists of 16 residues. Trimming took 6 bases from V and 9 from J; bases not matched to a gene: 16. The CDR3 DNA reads TGTGCCAGCAGTTATGAGCGGGAGGACCGATTGGACACGCAGTATTTT. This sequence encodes CASSYEREDRLDTQYF.

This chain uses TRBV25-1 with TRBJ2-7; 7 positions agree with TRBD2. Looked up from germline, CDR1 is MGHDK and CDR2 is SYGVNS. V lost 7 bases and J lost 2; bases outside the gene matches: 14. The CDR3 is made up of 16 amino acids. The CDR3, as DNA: TGTGCCAGCAATTCCGCTAGCGGAACCTCTACCTACGAGCAGTACTTC. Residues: CASNSASGTSTYEQYF.

This CDR3 is CASSLDYSSYEQYF. The DNA for the CDR3 is TGTGCCAGCAGTTTGGACTATTCCTCCTACGAGCAGTACTTC. The J gene is TRBJ2-7, the V gene TRBV6-5; tentatively, D is TRBD2 (6 bases). The length of the CDR3 is 14 residues. The germline V gene encodes CDR1 MNHEY and CDR2 SVGAGI. V dropped 4 bases and J dropped 0 bases, with 10 bases sitting between them.

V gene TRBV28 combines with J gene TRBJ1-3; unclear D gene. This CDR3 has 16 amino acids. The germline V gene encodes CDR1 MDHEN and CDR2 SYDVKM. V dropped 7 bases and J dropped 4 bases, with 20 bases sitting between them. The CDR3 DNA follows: TGTGCCAGCATACAGACCGTCGTTCGGGGAGGAAACACCATATATTTT. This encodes CASIQTVVRGGNTIYF.

The CDR3 nucleotides read TGTGCCAGCAGCCACCGGGACACCCAAGGCTATGGCTACACCTTC. Translation: CASSHRDTQGYGYTF. The chain couples TRBV7-6 to TRBJ1-2, with TRBD1 as a possible D gene (6 bases). This CDR3 spans 15 amino acids. Germline-derived CDR1 and CDR2 are SGHVS and FNYEAQ. Trimming left V 5 bases short and J 4 bases short, with 17 bases between. Together with reference TRBV7-6 and TRBJ1-2, the CDR3 gives the full variable domain: GAGVSQSPRYKVTKRGQDVALRCDPISGHVSLYWYRQALGQGPEFLTYFNYEAQQDKSGLPNDRFSAERPEGSISTLTIQRTEQRDSAMYRCASSHRDTQGYGYTFGSGTRLTVV.

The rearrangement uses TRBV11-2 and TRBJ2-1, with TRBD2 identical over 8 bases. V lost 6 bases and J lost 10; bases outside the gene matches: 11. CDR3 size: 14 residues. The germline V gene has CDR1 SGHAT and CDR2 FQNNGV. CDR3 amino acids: CASRPNRGGLEQFF. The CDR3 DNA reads TGTGCCAGCAGACCAAACCGGGGGGGGCTCGAGCAGTTCTTC.

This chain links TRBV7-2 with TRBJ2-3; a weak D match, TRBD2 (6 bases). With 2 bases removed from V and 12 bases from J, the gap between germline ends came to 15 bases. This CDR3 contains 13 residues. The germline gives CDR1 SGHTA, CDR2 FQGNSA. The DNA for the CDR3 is TGTGCCAGCAGCTTAACCCCAGGAGGGATCCAGTATTTT. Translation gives CASSLTPGGIQYF. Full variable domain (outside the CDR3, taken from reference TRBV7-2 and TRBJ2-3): GAGVSQSPSNKVTEKGKDVELRCDPISGHTALYWYRQSLGQGLEFLIYFQGNSAPDKSGLPSDRFSAERTGGSVSTLTIQRTQQEDSAVYLCASSLTPGGIQYFGPGTRLTVL.

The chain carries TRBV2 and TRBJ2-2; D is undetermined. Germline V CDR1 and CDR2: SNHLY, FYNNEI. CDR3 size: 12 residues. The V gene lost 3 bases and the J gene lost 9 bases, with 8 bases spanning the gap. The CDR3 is CASSDQRRELFF. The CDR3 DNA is TGTGCCAGCAGTGACCAGCGCCGGGAGCTGTTTTTT.

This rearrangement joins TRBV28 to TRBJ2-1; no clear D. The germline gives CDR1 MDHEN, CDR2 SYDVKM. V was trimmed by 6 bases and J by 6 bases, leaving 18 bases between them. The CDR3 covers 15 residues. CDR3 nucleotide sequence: TGTGCCAGCAGCCCGACGTCAGTAAGTCTCAATGAGCAGTTCTTC. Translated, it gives CASSPTSVSLNEQFF.

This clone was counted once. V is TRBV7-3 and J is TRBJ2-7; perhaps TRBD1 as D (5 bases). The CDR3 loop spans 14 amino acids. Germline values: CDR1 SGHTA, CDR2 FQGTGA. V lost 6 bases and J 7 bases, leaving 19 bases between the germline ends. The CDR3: CASRKGPTDGEQYF. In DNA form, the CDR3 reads TGTGCCAGCAGGAAGGGGCCGACAGATGGGGAGCAGTACTTC. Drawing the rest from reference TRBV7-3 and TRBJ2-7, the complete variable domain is GAGVSQTPSNKVTEKGKYVELRCDPISGHTALYWYRQSLGQGPEFLIYFQGTGAADDSGLPNDRFFAVRPEGSVSTLKIQRTERGDSAVYLCASRKGPTDGEQYFGPGTRLTVT.

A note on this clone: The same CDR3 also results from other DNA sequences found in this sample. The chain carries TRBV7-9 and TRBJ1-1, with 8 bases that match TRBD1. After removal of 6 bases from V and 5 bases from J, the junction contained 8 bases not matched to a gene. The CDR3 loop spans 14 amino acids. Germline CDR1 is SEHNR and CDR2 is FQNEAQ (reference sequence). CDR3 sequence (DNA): TGTGCCAGCAGGGGAACAGGGGGTGGGACTGAAGCTTTCTTT. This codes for CASRGTGGGTEAFF.

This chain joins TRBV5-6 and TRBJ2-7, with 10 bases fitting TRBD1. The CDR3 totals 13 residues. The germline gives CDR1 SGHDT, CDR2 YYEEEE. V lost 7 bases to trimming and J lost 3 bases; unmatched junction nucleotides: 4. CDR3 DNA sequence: TGTGCCAGCGCCAGGACAGGGGGCTACGAGCAGTACTTC. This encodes CASARTGGYEQYF.

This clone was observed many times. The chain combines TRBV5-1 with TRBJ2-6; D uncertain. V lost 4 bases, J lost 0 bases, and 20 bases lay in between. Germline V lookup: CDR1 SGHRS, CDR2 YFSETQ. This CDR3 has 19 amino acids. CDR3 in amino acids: CASSSYPARADSGANVLTF. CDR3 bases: TGCGCCAGCAGCAGCTACCCTGCCCGGGCCGACTCTGGGGCCAACGTCCTGACTTTC.

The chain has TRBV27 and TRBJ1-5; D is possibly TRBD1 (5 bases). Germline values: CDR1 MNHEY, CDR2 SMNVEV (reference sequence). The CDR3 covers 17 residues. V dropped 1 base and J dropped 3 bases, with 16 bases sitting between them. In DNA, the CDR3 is TGTGCCAGCAGTTTATTAGAGGGGAGGGCTTCCAATCAGCCCCAGCATTTT. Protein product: CASSLLEGRASNQPQHF.